The 6 T cell receptor beta chains reported below all come from one sample, sequenced in a study of blood T cells in healthy people across ages. The second PCR ran roughly 6 to 11 cycles with a sample-barcoded 5' primer and J-beta primers. Each CDR3 protein gets one entry after TCRdb re-called the 5' RACE reads with MiXCR. Among 650,000 to 1,000,000 distinct CDR3 sequences, around 50% were seen once, and the ten largest hold 15% to 20%. Sequenced input: blood. The receptors shown here come from a man older than 75 in good health.

This clonotype was recorded once. The chain uses TRBV4-1 and TRBJ2-5, with 9 bases aligning to TRBD2. V shed 0 bases and J 7 bases; nucleotides not matched to a gene: 12. The CDR3 is 17 amino acids. The germline gives CDR1 MGHRA, CDR2 YSYEKL. The CDR3 nucleotides are TGCGCCAGCAGCCAAGAGGTAGCGGGAGTGGCGGTTGTGACCCAGTACTTC. It translates to CASSQEVAGVAVVTQYF.

J is TRBJ2-7 and V is TRBV5-1, with D unclear. The CDR3 loop spans 14 amino acids. CDR1 is SGHRS and CDR2 is YFSETQ in the germline V gene. The V and J ends lost 0 bases and 2 bases respectively, with 9 bases between them. In DNA form, the CDR3 reads TGCGCCAGCAGCTTGGCCCCGGCTCCCTACGAGCAGTACTTC. It yields the protein CASSLAPAPYEQYF.

The chain joins TRBV9 to TRBJ2-7, with TRBD1 matching 10 bases. Trimming at V came to 2 bases and at J to 2 bases, leaving 4 bases not matched to a gene. The CDR3 is made up of 15 amino acids. Germline CDR1 and CDR2: SGDLS and YYNGEE. In DNA, the CDR3 is TGTGCCAGCAGCGTCGTTGGGACAGGGGCCTACGAGCAGTACTTC. Its protein product is CASSVVGTGAYEQYF.

The chain uses TRBV6-6 and TRBJ1-6; D remains unclear. Trimming shortened V by 2 bases and J by 4 bases, and 6 bases separated the two germline ends. The CDR3 loop spans 14 amino acids. The germline V gene has CDR1 MNHNY and CDR2 SVGAGI (reference sequence). CDR3 loop: CASSYDRYNSPLHF. The CDR3, as DNA: TGTGCCAGCAGTTACGATAGATATAATTCACCCCTCCACTTT.

The chain links TRBV5-1 to TRBJ2-3; D possibly corresponds to TRBD1 (7 bases). Germline CDR1 and CDR2: SGHRS and YFSETQ. Trimming removed 0 bases at V and 5 bases at J, with 13 bases between. CDR3 length: 15 amino acids. This CDR3 is CASSLESGGGDTQYF. In DNA form, the CDR3 reads TGCGCCAGCAGCTTGGAATCAGGGGGAGGAGATACGCAGTATTTT.

The V gene is TRBV29-1, the J gene TRBJ2-5; 9 bases are shared with TRBD1. The CDR3 loop spans 13 amino acids. J was trimmed by 0 bases and V by 8 bases; bases with no gene match: 4. Germline CDR1 SQVTM, CDR2 ANQGSEA. The CDR3 DNA reads as TGCAGCTTGGACAGGGGCCACCAAGAGACCCAGTACTTC. Its translation: CSLDRGHQETQYF. The whole variable domain, filled in from reference TRBV29-1 and TRBJ2-5, reads SAVISQKPSRDICQRGTSLTIQCQVDSQVTMMFWYRQQPGQSLTLIATANQGSEATYESGFVIDKFPISRPNLTFSTLTVSNMSPEDSSIYLCSLDRGHQETQYFGPGTRLLVL.